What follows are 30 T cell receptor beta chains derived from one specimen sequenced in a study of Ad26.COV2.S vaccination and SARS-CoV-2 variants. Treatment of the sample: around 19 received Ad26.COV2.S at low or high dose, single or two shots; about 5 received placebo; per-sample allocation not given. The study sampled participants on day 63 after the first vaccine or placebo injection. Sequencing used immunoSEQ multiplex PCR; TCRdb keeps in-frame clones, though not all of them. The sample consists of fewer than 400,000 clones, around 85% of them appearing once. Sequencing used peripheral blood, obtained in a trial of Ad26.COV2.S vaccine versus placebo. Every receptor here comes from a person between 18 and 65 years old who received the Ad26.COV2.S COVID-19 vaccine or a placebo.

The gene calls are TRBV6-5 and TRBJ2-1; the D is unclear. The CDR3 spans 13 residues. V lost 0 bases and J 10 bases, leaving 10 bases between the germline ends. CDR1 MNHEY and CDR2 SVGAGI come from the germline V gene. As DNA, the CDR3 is TGTGCCAGCAGTTACTCGTCGGGTCAGGAGCAGTTCTTC. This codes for CASSYSSGQEQFF.

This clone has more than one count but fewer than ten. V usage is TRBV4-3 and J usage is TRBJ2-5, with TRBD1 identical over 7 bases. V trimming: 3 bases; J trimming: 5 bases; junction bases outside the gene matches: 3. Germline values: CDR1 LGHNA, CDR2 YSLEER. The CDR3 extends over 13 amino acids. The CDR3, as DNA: TGCGCCAGCAGCCAGACAGGGCTGGAGACCCAGTACTTC. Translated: CASSQTGLETQYF.

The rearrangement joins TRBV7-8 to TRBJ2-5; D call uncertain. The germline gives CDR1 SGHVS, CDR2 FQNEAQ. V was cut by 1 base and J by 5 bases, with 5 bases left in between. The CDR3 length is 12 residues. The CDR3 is CASSLELETQYF. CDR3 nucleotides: TGTGCCAGCAGCTTAGAGCTGGAGACCCAGTACTTC.

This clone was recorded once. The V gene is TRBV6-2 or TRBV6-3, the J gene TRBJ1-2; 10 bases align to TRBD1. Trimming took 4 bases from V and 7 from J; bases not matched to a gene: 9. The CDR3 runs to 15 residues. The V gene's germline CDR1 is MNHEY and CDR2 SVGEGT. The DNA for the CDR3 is TGTGCCAGCAGTTCCCTCGGGACAGGGGTCTCTGGCTACACCTTC. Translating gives CASSSLGTGVSGYTF.

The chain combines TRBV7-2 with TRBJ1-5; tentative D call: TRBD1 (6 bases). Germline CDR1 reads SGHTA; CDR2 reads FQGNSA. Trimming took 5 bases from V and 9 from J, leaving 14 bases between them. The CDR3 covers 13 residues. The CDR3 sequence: CASSAQEGGPQHF. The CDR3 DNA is TGTGCCAGCAGCGCGCAGGAAGGGGGGCCCCAGCATTTT. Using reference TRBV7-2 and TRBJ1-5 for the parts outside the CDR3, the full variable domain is GAGVSQSPSNKVTEKGKDVELRCDPISGHTALYWYRQSLGQGLEFLIYFQGNSAPDKSGLPSDRFSAERTGGSVSTLTIQRTQQEDSAVYLCASSAQEGGPQHFGDGTRLSIL.

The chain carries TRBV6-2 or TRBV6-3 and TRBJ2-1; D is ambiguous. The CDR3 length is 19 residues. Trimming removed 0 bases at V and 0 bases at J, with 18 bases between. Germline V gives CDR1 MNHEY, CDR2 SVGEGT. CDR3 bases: TGTGCCAGCAGTTACTCGAGCGCTCCTAATATCCTCTCCTACAATGAGCAGTTCTTC. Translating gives CASSYSSAPNILSYNEQFF.

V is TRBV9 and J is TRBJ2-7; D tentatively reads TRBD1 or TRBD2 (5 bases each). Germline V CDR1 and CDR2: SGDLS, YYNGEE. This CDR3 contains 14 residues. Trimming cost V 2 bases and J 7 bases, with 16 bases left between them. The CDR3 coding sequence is TGTGCCAGCAGCGTCGGGGCGGAGCTCTTTGAGCAGTACTTC. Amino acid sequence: CASSVGAELFEQYF. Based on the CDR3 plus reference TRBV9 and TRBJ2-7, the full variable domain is DSGVTQTPKHLITATGQRVTLRCSPRSGDLSVYWYQQSLDQGLQFLIQYYNGEERAKGNILERFSAQQFPDLHSELNLSSLELGDSALYFCASSVGAELFEQYFGPGTRLTVT.

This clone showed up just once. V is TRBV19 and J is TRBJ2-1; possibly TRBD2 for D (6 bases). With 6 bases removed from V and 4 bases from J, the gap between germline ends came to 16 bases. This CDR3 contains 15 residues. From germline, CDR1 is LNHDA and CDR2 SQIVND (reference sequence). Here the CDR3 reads CASSRLVGRYNEQFF. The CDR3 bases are TGTGCCAGTAGCCGACTAGTAGGCCGGTACAATGAGCAGTTCTTC.

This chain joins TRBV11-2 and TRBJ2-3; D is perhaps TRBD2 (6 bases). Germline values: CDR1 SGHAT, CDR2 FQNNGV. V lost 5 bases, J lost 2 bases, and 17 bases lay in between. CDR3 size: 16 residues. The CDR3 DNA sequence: TGTGCCAGCAGCCCGTTTCCCGGGAGTTACACAGATACGCAGTATTTT. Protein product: CASSPFPGSYTDTQYF.

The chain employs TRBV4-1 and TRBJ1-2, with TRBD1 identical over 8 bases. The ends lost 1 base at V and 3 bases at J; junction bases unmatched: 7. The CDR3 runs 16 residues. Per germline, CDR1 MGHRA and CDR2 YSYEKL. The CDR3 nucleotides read TGCGCCAGCAGCCAAGCCAAGGACAGGGAGGACTATGGCTACACCTTC. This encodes CASSQAKDREDYGYTF.

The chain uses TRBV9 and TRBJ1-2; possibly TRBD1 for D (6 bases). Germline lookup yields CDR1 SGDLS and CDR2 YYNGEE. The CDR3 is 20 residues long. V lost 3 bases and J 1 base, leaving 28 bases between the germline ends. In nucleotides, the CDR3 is TGTGCCAGCAGCGGAGGCCTTTTTGGACAGCAAACTCGAGATAACTATGGCTACACCTTC. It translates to CASSGGLFGQQTRDNYGYTF.

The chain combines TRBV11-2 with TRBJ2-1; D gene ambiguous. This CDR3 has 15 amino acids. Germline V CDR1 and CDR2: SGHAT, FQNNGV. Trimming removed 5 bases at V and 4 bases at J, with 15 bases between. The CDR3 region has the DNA TGTGCCAGCAGCCCTAGGGCGAGCCGTTACAATGAGCAGTTCTTC. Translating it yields CASSPRASRYNEQFF.

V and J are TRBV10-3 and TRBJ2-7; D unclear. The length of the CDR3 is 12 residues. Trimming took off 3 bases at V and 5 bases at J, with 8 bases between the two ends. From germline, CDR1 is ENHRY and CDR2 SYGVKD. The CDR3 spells CAISDLGHEQYF. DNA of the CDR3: TGTGCCATCAGTGACTTAGGACACGAGCAGTACTTC.

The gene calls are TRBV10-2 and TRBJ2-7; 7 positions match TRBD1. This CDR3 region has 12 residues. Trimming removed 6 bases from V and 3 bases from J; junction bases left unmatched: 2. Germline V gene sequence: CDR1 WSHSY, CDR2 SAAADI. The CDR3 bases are TGCGCCAGCAGCCGGGACAGCTACGAGCAGTACTTC. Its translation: CASSRDSYEQYF.

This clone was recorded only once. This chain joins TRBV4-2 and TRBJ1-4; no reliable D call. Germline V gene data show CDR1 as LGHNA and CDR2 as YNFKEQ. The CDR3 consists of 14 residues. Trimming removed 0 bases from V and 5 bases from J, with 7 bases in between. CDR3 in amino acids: CASSQDRRNEKLFF. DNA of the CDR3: TGTGCCAGCAGCCAAGATCGTAGAAATGAAAAACTGTTTTTT.

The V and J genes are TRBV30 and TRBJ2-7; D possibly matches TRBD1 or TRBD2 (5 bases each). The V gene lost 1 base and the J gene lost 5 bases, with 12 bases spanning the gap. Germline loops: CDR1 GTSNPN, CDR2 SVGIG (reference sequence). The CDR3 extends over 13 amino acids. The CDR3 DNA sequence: TGTGCCTGGAGTGGATTGGGGGTCGACGAGCAGTACTTC. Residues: CAWSGLGVDEQYF. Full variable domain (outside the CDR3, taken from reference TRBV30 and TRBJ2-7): SQTIHQWPATLVQPVGSPLSLECTVEGTSNPNLYWYRQAAGRGLQLLFYSVGIGQISSEVPQNLSASRPQDRQFILSSKKLLLSDSGFYLCAWSGLGVDEQYFGPGTRLTVT.

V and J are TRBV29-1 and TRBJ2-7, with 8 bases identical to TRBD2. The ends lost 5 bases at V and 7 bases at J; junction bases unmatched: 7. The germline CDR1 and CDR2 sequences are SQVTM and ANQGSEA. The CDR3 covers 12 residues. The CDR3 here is CSVSAPGGEQYF. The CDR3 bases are TGCAGCGTTTCGGCACCGGGAGGGGAGCAGTACTTC.

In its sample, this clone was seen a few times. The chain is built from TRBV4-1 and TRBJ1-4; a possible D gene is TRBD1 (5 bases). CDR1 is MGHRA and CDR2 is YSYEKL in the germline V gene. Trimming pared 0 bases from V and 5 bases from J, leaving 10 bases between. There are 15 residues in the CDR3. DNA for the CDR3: TGCGCCAGCAGCCAAGAGGGCAGGGCGAATGAAAAACTGTTTTTT. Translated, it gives CASSQEGRANEKLFF.

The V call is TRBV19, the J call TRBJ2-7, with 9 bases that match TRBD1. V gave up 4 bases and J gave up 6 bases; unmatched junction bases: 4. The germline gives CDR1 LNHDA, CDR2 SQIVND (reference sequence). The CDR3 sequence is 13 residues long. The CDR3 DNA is TGTGCCAGTAGTACCGGGACAGGGCTCGAGCAGTACTTC. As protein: CASSTGTGLEQYF.

The CDR3 DNA reads TGTGCCAGCAGCTCTCCCGAGGGTTTTGTCACTGAAGCTTTCTTT. It translates to CASSSPEGFVTEAFF. This chain uses TRBV7-9 with TRBJ1-1; D gene unclear. CDR3 length: 15 amino acids. Germline V lookup: CDR1 SEHNR, CDR2 FQNEAQ (reference sequence). Trimming removed 4 bases at V and 4 bases at J, with 16 bases between.

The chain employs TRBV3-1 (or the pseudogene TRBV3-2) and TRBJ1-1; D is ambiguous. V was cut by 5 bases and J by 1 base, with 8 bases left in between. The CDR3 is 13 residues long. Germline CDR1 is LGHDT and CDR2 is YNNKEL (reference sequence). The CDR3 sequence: CASSATWNTEAFF. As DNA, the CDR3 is TGTGCCAGCAGCGCCACATGGAACACTGAAGCTTTCTTT.

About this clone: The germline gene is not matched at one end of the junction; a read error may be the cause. The CDR3 reads CASSTDRVGEQYF. The DNA for the CDR3 is TGTGCTAGCAGCACCGACAGGGTTGGCGAGCAGTACTTC. The rearrangement uses TRBV7-7 and TRBJ2-7; 7 nucleotides align to TRBD1. The CDR3 is made up of 13 amino acids. Germline CDR1 reads SSHAT; CDR2 reads FNYEAQ (reference sequence).

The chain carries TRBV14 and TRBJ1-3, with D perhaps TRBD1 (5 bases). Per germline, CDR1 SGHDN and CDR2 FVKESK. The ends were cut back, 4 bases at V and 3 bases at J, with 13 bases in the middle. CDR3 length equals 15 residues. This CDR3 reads CASSRRGAGGNTIYF. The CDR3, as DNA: TGTGCCAGCAGCCGTCGAGGGGCTGGTGGAAACACCATATATTTT.

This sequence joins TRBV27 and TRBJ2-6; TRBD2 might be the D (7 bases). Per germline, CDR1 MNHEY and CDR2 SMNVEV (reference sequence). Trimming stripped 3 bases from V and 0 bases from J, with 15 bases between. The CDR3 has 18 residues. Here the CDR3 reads CASSFRGALRSGANVLTF. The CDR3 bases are TGTGCCAGCAGTTTTCGGGGGGCTCTTCGCTCTGGGGCCAACGTCCTGACTTTC.

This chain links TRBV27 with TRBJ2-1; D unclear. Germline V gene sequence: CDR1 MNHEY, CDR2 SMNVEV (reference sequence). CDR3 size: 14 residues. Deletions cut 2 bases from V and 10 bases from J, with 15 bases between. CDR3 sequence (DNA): TGTGCCAGCAGTTTAGTCGGTGGGTACAGAGAGCAGTTCTTC. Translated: CASSLVGGYREQFF.

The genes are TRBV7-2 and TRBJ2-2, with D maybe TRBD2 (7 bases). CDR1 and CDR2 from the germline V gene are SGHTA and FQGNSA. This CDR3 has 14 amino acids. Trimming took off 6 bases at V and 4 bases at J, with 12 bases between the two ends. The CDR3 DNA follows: TGTGCCAGCAGACAGGGCGGGAGCACCGGGGAGCTGTTTTTT. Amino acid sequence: CASRQGGSTGELFF.

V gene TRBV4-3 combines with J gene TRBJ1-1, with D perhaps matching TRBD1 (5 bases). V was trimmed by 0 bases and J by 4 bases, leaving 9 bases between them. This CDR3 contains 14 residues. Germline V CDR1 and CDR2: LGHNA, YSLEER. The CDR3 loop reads CASSQEGGRTEAFF. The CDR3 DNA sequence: TGCGCCAGCAGCCAAGAGGGGGGACGCACTGAAGCTTTCTTT.

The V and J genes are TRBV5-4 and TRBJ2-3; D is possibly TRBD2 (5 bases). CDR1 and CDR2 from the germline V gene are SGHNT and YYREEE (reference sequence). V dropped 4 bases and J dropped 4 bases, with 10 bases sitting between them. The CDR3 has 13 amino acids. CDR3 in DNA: TGTGCCAGCAGCCGAGAGGGCCCAGATACGCAGTATTTT. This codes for CASSREGPDTQYF.

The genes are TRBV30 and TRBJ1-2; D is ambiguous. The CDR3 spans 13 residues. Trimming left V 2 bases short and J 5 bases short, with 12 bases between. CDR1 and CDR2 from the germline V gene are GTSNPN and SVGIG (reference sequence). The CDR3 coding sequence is TGTGCCTGGAGTCCCCCGGAGGTATATGGCTACACCTTC. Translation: CAWSPPEVYGYTF.

CDR3 nucleotides: TGTGCCAGCAGTAACTACAGGGGGGAAGCTTTCTTT. The encoded protein is CASSNYRGEAFF. The rearrangement uses TRBV12-3 or TRBV12-4 and TRBJ1-1, with 8 nucleotides matching TRBD1. The CDR3 has 12 residues. J gave up 8 bases and V 5 bases, and 4 bases lay outside the gene matches.